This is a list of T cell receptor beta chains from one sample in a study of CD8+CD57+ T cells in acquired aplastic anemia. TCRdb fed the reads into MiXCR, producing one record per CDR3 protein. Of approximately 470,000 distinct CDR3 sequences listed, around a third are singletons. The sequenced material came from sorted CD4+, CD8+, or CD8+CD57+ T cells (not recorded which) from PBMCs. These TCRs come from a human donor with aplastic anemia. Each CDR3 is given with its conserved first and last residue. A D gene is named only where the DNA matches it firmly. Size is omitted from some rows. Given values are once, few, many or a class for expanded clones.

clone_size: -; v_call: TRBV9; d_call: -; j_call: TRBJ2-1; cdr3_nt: TGTGCCAGCAGCGCCTGGACAGAGAACGATGAGCAGTTCTTC; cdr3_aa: CASSAWTENDEQFF
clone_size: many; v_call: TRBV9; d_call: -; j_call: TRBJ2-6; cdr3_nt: TGTGCCAGCAGCGCTGGGGCCAACGTCCTGACTTTC; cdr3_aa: CASSAGANVLTF
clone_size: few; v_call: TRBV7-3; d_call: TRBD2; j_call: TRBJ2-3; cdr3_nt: TGTGCCAGCAGTTTAGCGGGATTTAGCACAGATACGCAGTATTTT; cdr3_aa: CASSLAGFSTDTQYF
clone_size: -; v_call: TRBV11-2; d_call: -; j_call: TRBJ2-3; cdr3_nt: TGTGCCAGCAGCTATTGGCCCAGGGACACAGATACGCAGTATTTT; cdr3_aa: CASSYWPRDTDTQYF
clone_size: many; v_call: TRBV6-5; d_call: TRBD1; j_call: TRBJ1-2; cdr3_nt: TGTGCCAGCAGTTACGGCGGGACAGATGGCTACACCTTC; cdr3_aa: CASSYGGTDGYTF
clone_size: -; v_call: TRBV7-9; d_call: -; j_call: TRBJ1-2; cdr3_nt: TGTGCCAGCAGCCGACAACCAAGAGTGACAGTTAACTATGGCTACACCTTC; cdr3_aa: CASSRQPRVTVNYGYTF
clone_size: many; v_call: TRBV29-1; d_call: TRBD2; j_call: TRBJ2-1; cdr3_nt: TGCAGCTCCGACCTAGCGGGAGGCTTTGAGCAGTTCTTC; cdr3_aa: CSSDLAGGFEQFF
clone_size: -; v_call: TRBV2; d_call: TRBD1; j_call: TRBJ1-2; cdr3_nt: TGTGCCAGCAGCCAAGTTCCAGGGGGCGTTTTCACGGACTATGGCTACACCTTC; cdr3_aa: CASSQVPGGVFTDYGYTF
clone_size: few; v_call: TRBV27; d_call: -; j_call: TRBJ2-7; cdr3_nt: TGTGCCAGCAGTGTAAGACAGAACTCCTACGAGCAGTACTTC; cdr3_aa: CASSVRQNSYEQYF
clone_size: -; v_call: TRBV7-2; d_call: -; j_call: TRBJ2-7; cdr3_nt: TGTGCCAGCAGCTTAGTAGGACTTACCTACGAGCAGTACTTC; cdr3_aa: CASSLVGLTYEQYF
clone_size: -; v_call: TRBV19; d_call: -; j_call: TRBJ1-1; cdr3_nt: TGTGCCAGTAGTATAGCAGGAGAAGTAGGTCCGATGAACACTGAAGCTTTCTTT; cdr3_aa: CASSIAGEVGPMNTEAFF
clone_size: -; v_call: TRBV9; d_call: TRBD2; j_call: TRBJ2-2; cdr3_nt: TGTGCCAGCAGCGTATTGAGCGGGGGGGCCGTGGGATCCGGGGAGCTGTTTTTT; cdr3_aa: CASSVLSGGAVGSGELFF
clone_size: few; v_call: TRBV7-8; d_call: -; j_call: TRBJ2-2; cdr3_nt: TGTGCCAGCGGTTCAGGGGCGGACACCGGGGAGCTGTTTTTT; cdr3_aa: CASGSGADTGELFF
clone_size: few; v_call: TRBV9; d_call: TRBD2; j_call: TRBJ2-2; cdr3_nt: TGTGCCAGCAGCGCCTACGGGGGGGGCGGGGAGCTGTTTTTT; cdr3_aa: CASSAYGGGGELFF
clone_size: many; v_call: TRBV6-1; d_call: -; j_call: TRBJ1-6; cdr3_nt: TGTGCCAGCAGTCGATACAGGGTGGATTCACCCCTCCACTTT; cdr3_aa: CASSRYRVDSPLHF
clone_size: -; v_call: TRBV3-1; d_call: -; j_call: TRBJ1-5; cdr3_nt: TGTGCCAGCAGCCAATCGGGGCAGCCCCAGCATTTT; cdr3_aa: CASSQSGQPQHF
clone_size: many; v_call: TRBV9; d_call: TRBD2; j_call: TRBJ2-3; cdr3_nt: TGTGCCAGCAGCGTAGGGGCTAGCGGGAGCACAGATACGCAGTATTTT; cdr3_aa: CASSVGASGSTDTQYF
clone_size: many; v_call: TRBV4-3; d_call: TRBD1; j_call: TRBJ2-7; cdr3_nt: TGCGCCAGCAGCCAACGGCCTATCGACAGGGTTTCGGGCGAGCAGTACTTC; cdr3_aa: CASSQRPIDRVSGEQYF
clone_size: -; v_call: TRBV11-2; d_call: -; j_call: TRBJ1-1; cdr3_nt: TGTGCCAGCAGTTTAGACGGGTGGAACACTGAAGCTTTCTTT; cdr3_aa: CASSLDGWNTEAFF
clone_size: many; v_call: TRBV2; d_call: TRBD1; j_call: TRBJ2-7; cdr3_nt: TGTGCCAGCAGTGCAGGGACAGGAGAGGAGCAGTACTTC; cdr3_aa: CASSAGTGEEQYF
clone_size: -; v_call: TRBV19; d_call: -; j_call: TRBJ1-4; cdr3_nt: TGTGCCACCAGACGTCTTTGGAAGGTAAGAAATGAAAAACTGTTTTTT; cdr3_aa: CATRRLWKVRNEKLFF
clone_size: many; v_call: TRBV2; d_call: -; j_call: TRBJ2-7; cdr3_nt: TGTGCCAGCAGTGGAGGGGTTGAGCTCGAGCAGTACTTC; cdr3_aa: CASSGGVELEQYF
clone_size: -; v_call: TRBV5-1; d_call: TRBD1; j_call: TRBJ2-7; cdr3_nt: TGCGCCAGCAGCACTGGACAGGGATACTCCTACGAGCAGTACTTC; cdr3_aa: CASSTGQGYSYEQYF
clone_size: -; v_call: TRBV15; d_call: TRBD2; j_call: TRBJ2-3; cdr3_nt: TGCGCCACCAGCCCTGGCGGGAGAGACGGGAGGGATACGCAGTATTTT; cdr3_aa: CATSPGGRDGRDTQYF
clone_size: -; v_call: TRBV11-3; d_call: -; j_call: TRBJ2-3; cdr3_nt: TGTGCCAGCAGCTTTTCGGTAACGGGGACGCAGTATTTT; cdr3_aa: CASSFSVTGTQYF
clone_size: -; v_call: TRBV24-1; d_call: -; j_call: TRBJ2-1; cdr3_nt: TGTGCCACCAGTGATGCCCGGGAGCTACACGATGAGCAGTTCTTC; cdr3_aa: CATSDARELHDEQFF
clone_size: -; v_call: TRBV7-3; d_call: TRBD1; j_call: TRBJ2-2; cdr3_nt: TGTGCCAGCAGCTTAATGGGGACAGTGAACACCGGGGAGCTGTTTTTT; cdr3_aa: CASSLMGTVNTGELFF